This TCR beta chain was retrieved from a study of T-cell reconstitution after alpha-beta-depleted transplantation in children (dated by TCRdb to 2016 to 2017). Regarding the research as a whole: The study quantitatively tracked T-cell immune reconstitution after TCRalphabeta/CD19-depleted allogeneic hematopoietic cell transplantation in children using TCR repertoire profiling. Overall study results and their limits: About two months after transplant, the apparently early recovery of alphabetaT-cell counts reportedly depended on just several hundred clones that had expanded rapidly and came from non-depleted graft cells. The frequencies of hyperexpanded clones fell over the following months, and after one year, T-cell counts and TCRbeta diversity were mostly attributed to newly produced T cells. In some patients, the high TCRbeta diversity seen at day 60 was put down to recipient T cells and intrathymic progenitors that had survived conditioning.

Library construction relied on PCR. The sequencer was an Illumina HiSeq 2500. TCR library preparation used molecular barcoding, with unique molecular identifiers applied to normalize quantification of the TCRbeta repertoire. The public sequencing data were trimmed at Q25 with fastp and processed into clonotypes with MiXCR by TCRdb, which kept only in-frame beta chains. Entries are consolidated by CDR3 protein sequence, retaining the most common genes and DNA. Present in this sample are 480,000 or so distinct CDR3 sequences, about 10% of which were seen just once. Just over 2% of the sample rests with the top ten. The treatment or condition label here, explained by the study, means: allogeneic hematopoietic cell transplantation with graft depleted of TCRalphabeta T cells and CD19 B cells. Transplant recipients were children who received TCRalphabeta/CD19-depleted allogeneic hematopoietic cell grafts.

With respect to this clonotype: Its antigen is currently not known. Base-call qualities are not available, and no considerably larger clone is one nucleotide away.

Here the sequenced sample was PBMCs, taken before TCRalphabeta/CD19-depleted stem cell transplant. The source is a child aged 2-15 years with inherited bone marrow failure, due to receive a stem cell transplant.

The CDR3 region reads CASSSKIGQGWGGYTF. At the DNA level, the sequence is TGTGCCAGCAGCTCTAAGATTGGACAGGGTTGGGGTGGCTACACCTTC. The chain is made from TRBV7-2 and TRBJ1-2, with 8 bases in between that match TRBD1. The CDR3 runs 16 amino acids, cysteine and phenylalanine included. The entry retains the CDR3 DNA only, 48 bases that are in frame from base 1. V is pruned by 4 bases and J by 7 bases, leaving 14 bases of the junction without a gene match. Per the germline V gene, SGHTA is the CDR1 and FQGNSA is the CDR2. The full variable domain, completed from the reference TRBV7-2 and TRBJ1-2 proteins outside the CDR3, reads GAGVSQSPSNKVTEKGKDVELRCDPISGHTALYWYRQSLGQGLEFLIYFQGNSAPDKSGLPSDRFSAERTGGSVSTLTIQRTQQEDSAVYLCASSSKIGQGWGGYTFGSGTRLTVV.